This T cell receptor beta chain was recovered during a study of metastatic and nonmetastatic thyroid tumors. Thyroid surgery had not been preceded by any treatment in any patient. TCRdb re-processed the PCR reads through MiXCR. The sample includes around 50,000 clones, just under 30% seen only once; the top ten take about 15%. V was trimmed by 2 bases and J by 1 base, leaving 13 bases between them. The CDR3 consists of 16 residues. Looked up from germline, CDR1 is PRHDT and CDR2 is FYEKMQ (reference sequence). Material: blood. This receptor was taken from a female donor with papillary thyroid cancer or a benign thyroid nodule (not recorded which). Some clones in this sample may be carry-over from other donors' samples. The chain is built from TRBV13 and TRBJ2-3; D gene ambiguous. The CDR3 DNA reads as TGTGCCAGCAGCTTACGGGCAGGAGCCGGCACAGATACGCAGTATTTT. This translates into CASSLRAGAGTDTQYF.